This T cell receptor (beta chain) derives from a study of T cells after yellow fever vaccination. Study-wide results and caveats: Abundant clonotypes from the bulk population could have been carried over as contaminants into FACS-sorted repertoires. By day 5 rather than day 15, the secondary response had peaked, though it was weaker.

TCRdb reprocessed the 5' RACE reads via MiXCR and lists one record per CDR3 protein. The profile covers roughly 310,000 distinct CDR3 sequences, with 8% to 10% appearing a single time and more than 15% taken by the ten largest. This clonotype has only a few counts. What it recognizes is unknown. CDR3 length: 15 amino acids. CDR1 and CDR2 (germline): SGHVS, FQNEAQ. V lost 1 base and J lost 4, with 13 bases in between. The V and J genes are TRBV7-8 and TRBJ2-5; D is perhaps TRBD2 (6 bases). The sequencing here drew on PBMCs, taken on the day of the first yellow fever vaccination. The receptor comes from a man aged 18-30 years who received the YFV17D yellow fever vaccine. The CDR3 protein is CASSLGGDFRETQYF. Written as DNA, the CDR3 is TGTGCCAGCAGCTTAGGCGGGGATTTTAGAGAGACCCAGTACTTC.